The clone carrying this T cell receptor (beta chain) has a handful of counts. Its specificity is not known. The sample comes from a study of T-cell reconstitution after alpha-beta-depleted transplantation in children. Study results and caveats: Surviving recipient T cells and thymic progenitors produced the high day-60 TCRbeta diversity seen in some patients. Reportedly, only several hundred clones from non-depleted graft cells drove alpha-beta T-cell counts at about two months. Hyperexpanded clones declined; after one year, newly produced T cells mostly supplied diversity.

Preparation of the TCRbeta library used unique molecular identifiers. TCRdb recomputed calls from the PCR reads with MiXCR, one row per CDR3 protein. This table has 550,000 to 800,000 distinct CDR3 sequences, 13% appearing once. The junction had 6 bases not matched to a gene; V was cut back by 5 bases and J by 7 bases. Looked up from germline, CDR1 is SGHTA and CDR2 is FQGNSA. The CDR3 consists of 14 residues. The TCR sequence derives from a girl aged 2 to 10 with congenital amegakaryocytic thrombocytopenia, due to receive a stem cell transplant. The chain has TRBV7-2 and TRBJ2-4; 9 nucleotides match TRBD2. Sequenced here: PBMCs, sampled before TCRalphabeta/CD19-depleted stem cell transplant. DNA of the CDR3: TGTGCCAGCAGCCAAACCCTAGCGGGGAACATTCAGTACTTC. Protein: CASSQTLAGNIQYF. The complete variable domain, with remaining parts taken from reference TRBV7-2 and TRBJ2-4, reads GAGVSQSPSNKVTEKGKDVELRCDPISGHTALYWYRQSLGQGLEFLIYFQGNSAPDKSGLPSDRFSAERTGGSVSTLTIQRTQQEDSAVYLCASSQTLAGNIQYFGAGTRLSVL.